This TCR beta chain was found in a study of neurological immune-mediated disorders. The CDR3 has 16 amino acids. CDR1 is DFQATT and CDR2 is SNEGSKA in the germline V gene (reference sequence). V was cut by 3 bases and J by 10 bases, with 27 bases left in between. One entry per CDR3 protein, called by TCRdb with MiXCR from the 5' RACE reads. The sample includes about 58,000 distinct CDR3 sequences, 3% to 4% of them seen just once. In its sample, this clonotype was seen many times. The rearrangement uses TRBV20-1 and TRBJ1-1; D is uncertain. This TCR was recovered from a woman aged 55-70 years with multiple sclerosis. The sequencing sample was made of PBMCs. The CDR3 here is CSARARETRAALGAFF. The DNA for the CDR3 is TGCAGTGCTAGGGCTCGGGAAACCCGGGCTGCACTGGGAGCTTTCTTT.